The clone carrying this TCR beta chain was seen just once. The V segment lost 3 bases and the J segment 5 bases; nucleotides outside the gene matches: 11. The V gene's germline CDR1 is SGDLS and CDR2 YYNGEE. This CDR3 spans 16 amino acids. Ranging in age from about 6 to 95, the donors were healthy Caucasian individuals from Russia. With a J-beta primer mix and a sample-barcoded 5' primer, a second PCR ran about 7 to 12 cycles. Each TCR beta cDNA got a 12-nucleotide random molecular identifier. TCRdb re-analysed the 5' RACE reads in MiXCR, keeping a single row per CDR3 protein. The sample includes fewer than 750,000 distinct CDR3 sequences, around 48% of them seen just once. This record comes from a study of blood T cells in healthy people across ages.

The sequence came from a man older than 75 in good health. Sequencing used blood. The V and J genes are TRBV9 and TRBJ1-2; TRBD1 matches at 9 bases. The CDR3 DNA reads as TGTGCCAGCAGCGGGAGTAGCGGGACAGGGTTGTATGGCTACACCTTC. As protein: CASSGSSGTGLYGYTF.